A single sample gave rise to the 6 T cell receptor beta chains below, sequenced in a study of identical twins. TCRdb analysed the 5' RACE reads with MiXCR anew, one entry per CDR3 protein. Among about 340,000 distinct CDR3 sequences, roughly an eighth were seen once, and the ten largest hold more than 6%. These sequences were also reported in another study, on yellow fever vaccine responses in identical twins.

Sequencing was carried out using CD8+ T cells sorted from blood. These receptors were taken from a woman under 30 in good health.

The rearrangement uses TRBV28 and TRBJ2-3; D is possibly TRBD2 (6 bases). The CDR3 covers 14 residues. The ends were cut back, 7 bases at V and 4 bases at J, with 15 bases in the middle. Germline values: CDR1 MDHEN, CDR2 SYDVKM. DNA of the CDR3: TGTGCCAGCAAAAGGTTCGGGAGTGCAGATACGCAGTATTTT. It yields the protein CASKRFGSADTQYF.

This clonotype showed up many times. J is TRBJ2-1 and V is TRBV5-1; the D is unclear. Trimming pared 0 bases from V and 3 bases from J, leaving 7 bases between. The CDR3 covers 14 residues. Germline V gene data show CDR1 as SGHRS and CDR2 as YFSETQ. In DNA, the CDR3 is TGCGCCAGCAGCTTGGAATTTCACTACAATGAGCAGTTCTTC. Protein product: CASSLEFHYNEQFF.

This chain joins TRBV5-1 and TRBJ2-7, with D possibly being TRBD1 (6 bases). Trimming stripped 4 bases from V and 4 bases from J, with 15 bases between. Germline V lookup: CDR1 SGHRS, CDR2 YFSETQ. CDR3 length: 14 residues. Written as DNA, the CDR3 is TGCGCCAGCAGCCCCAGGGGCTTCCTATACGAGCAGTACTTC. This translates into CASSPRGFLYEQYF.

This clonotype was seen repeatedly, ten times or more. This chain links TRBV4-1 with TRBJ2-3; 14 nucleotides line up with TRBD2. The CDR3 has 19 residues. Germline V gene sequence: CDR1 MGHRA, CDR2 YSYEKL. J gave up 1 base and V 1 base, and 7 bases lay outside the gene matches. DNA for the CDR3: TGCGCCAGCAGCCAAGTGCCCCTGACTAGCGGGGGGGGCACAGATACGCAGTATTTT. Translated: CASSQVPLTSGGGTDTQYF.

The CDR3 is CASSEALDEQFF. As DNA, the CDR3 is TGTGCCAGCAGTGAAGCGCTGGATGAGCAGTTCTTC. J is TRBJ2-1 and V is TRBV2; no clear D gene. Germline V gene sequence: CDR1 SNHLY, CDR2 FYNNEI. The CDR3 is 12 residues long. V gave up 0 bases and J gave up 8 bases, with 5 bases separating them.

This clonotype was seen a handful of times. CDR3: CASSSGTGVANYGYTF. The CDR3 DNA reads TGTGCCAGCAGTTCCGGGACAGGGGTCGCTAACTATGGCTACACCTTC. The V and J genes are TRBV12-3 or TRBV12-4 and TRBJ1-2, with 10 bases fitting TRBD1. Losses at the gene ends were 4 bases for V and 0 bases for J; bases not matched to a gene: 5. The CDR3 extends over 16 amino acids.